Reported below is one TCR beta chain. This record comes from a study of blood T cell repertoires in COVID-19. Study-level background: From the United States, Italy and Spain came samples of acute and convalescent COVID-19. PBMCs, B-cell-depleted T cells, or T cells provided the cDNA or gDNA that made up the material.

As originally analysed: Estimated nucleated cell counts came from reference gene primer amplification. The protocol was immunoSEQ multiplex PCR, while the TCRdb copy is restricted to in-frame clones and leaves out a portion. V and J calls and clone size are copied from that table; D and trimming were computed from the DNA. The top ten clones hold roughly 11% of a sample with about 100,000 clones, over 75% of them seen once. Germline loops: CDR1 SGHNT, CDR2 YENEEA. CDR3 length: 14 residues. V shed 5 bases and J 5 bases; nucleotides not matched to a gene: 3. The origin of this receptor is a woman in her twenties or thirties with acute or convalescent COVID-19. The chain has TRBV11-3 and TRBJ1-6, with TRBD1 identical over 7 bases. The sequenced sample consisted of peripheral blood. The CDR3, as DNA: TGTGCCAGCAGCACGGGACAGAATAATTCACCCCTCCACTTT. Its translation is CASSTGQNNSPLHF.